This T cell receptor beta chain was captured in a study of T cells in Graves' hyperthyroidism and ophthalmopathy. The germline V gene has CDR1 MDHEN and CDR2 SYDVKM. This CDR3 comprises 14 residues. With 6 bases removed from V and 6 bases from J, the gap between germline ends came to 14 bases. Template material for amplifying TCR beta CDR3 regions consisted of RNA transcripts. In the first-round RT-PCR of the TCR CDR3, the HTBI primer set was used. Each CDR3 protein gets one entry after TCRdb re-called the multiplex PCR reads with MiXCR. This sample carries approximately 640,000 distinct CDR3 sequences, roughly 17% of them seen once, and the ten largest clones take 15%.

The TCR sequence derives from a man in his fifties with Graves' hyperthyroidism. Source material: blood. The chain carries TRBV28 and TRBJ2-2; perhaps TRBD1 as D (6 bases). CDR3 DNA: TGTGCCAGCAGGTGGTCAGGGGTGGCCGGGGAGCTGTTTTTT. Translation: CASRWSGVAGELFF.